This T cell receptor beta chain was found in a study of patients and donors after allogeneic stem cell transplantation (dated by TCRdb to 2020 to 2022). Points on this clonotype: Its binding antigen is unknown. Base qualities were left out, and no much larger clone turns up one base away.

The library was built by means of RT-PCR. The sequencing machine was a NextSeq 550. TCRdb reprocessed the public reads (quality trimming at Q25 with fastp, clone calling with MiXCR) and kept in-frame beta chains. Records with the same CDR3 protein are collapsed into one entry carrying the most frequent genes and DNA. For this sample there are 390,000 or so distinct CDR3 sequences; around 15% appear just once. Roughly 7.2% of the sample is held by the ten biggest clonotypes. This clonotype originated in a human donor who was either an allogeneic HSCT recipient or a stem cell or donor lymphocyte infusion donor (not recorded which). It is not recorded whose cells these are; they may come from a transplant donor. Sequenced input: blood, either unsorted or a sorted T cell fraction (not recorded which).

The CDR3 protein sequence reads: CASSLEDMGYSPLHF. Here is the DNA: TGTGCCAGCAGCTTAGAGGACATGGGGTATTCACCCCTCCACTTT. This sequence uses TRBV7-6 and TRBJ1-6; the best D guess is TRBD1, with 5 bases matching. Reading from cysteine to phenylalanine, the CDR3 counts 15 amino acids. Only the CDR3 portion is preserved as DNA: 45 bases, with reading frame beginning at the first base. Relative to germline, V is 1 base shorter and J is 8 bases shorter, with 12 bases between their ends. The CDR1 and CDR2 encoded by the germline V gene are SGHVS and FNYEAQ.